A single sample is the source of the 18 T cell receptor beta chains below, sequenced in a study of blood T cell repertoires in COVID-19. Data came from immunoSEQ multiplex PCR; TCRdb stores just in-frame clones and leaves some out. In the table there are around 150,000 clones, 60% to 85% of which are singletons. The sequencing input was peripheral blood. These TCRs come from a man between 60 and 70 years old with acute or convalescent COVID-19.

This clone was counted a few times. In DNA form, the CDR3 reads TGTGCCACCAGCCAGACAGGGTACGAGCAGTACTTC. Translating it yields CATSQTGYEQYF. This chain links TRBV24-1 with TRBJ2-7; 7 nucleotides align to TRBD1. Trimming removed 7 bases from V and 4 bases from J; junction bases left unmatched: 3. The germline CDR1 and CDR2 sequences are KGHDR and SFDVKD. This CDR3 spans 12 amino acids.

The rearrangement joins TRBV23-1 to TRBJ2-3; possibly TRBD1 for D (6 bases). TRBV23-1 is placed among ORFs of uncertain function. The germline V and J ends were trimmed by 0 bases and 2 bases, with 12 bases remaining between them. CDR3 length: 16 amino acids. As DNA, the CDR3 is TGCGCCAGCAGTCAATCCCTGACAGGCACCACAGATACGCAGTATTTT. Translating gives CASSQSLTGTTDTQYF.

The chain recombines TRBV6-2 or TRBV6-3 with TRBJ2-3; maybe TRBD2 (5 bases). This CDR3 has 16 amino acids. V gave up 5 bases and J gave up 6 bases, with 21 bases separating them. Germline loops: CDR1 MNHEY, CDR2 SVGEGT. CDR3 coding DNA: TGTGCCAGCAGTACGAACGGATTAGGAGGTGTGGATACGCAGTATTTT. Its protein is CASSTNGLGGVDTQYF.

This clone appeared a few times. The chain uses TRBV10-3 and TRBJ2-5; D is unresolved. The CDR3 is 13 amino acids. Germline V gives CDR1 ENHRY, CDR2 SYGVKD. Trimming pared 2 bases from V and 1 base from J, leaving 5 bases between. In DNA form, the CDR3 reads TGTGCCATCAGTGAGGTCCTCCAAGAGACCCAGTACTTC. It specifies CAISEVLQETQYF.

The V and J genes are TRBV29-1 and TRBJ2-3; no clear D gene. This CDR3 is built from 14 residues. Germline V lookup: CDR1 SQVTM, CDR2 ANQGSEA. V was shortened by 7 bases and J by 2 bases, with 16 bases between the two germline ends. In DNA form, the CDR3 reads TGCAGCGGTAGAGACATGGTTAACACAGATACGCAGTATTTT. Translated, it gives CSGRDMVNTDTQYF.

J is TRBJ1-2 and V is TRBV7-8, with D perhaps TRBD1 (6 bases). V shed 1 base and J shed 4 bases, with 13 bases lying between them. The CDR3 consists of 15 residues. The germline V gene encodes CDR1 SGHVS and CDR2 FQNEAQ. CDR3 nucleotide sequence: TGTGCCAGCAGCTTAGACCAGGGGATTCTCTATGGCTACACCTTC. Protein product: CASSLDQGILYGYTF.

The chain combines TRBV19 with TRBJ1-4; 8 bases are a match to TRBD1. Trimming took 9 bases from V and 7 from J; bases not matched to a gene: 13. This CDR3 spans 15 amino acids. Germline V gene lookup returns CDR1 LNHDA and CDR2 SQIVND (reference sequence). The CDR3 sequence: CASVARTGRAEKLFF. The CDR3 nucleotides read TGTGCCAGCGTCGCCCGGACAGGGCGGGCTGAAAAACTGTTTTTT.

This rearrangement joins TRBV11-3 to TRBJ2-2; 8 bases fit TRBD2. Trimming removed 5 bases from V and 6 bases from J; junction bases left unmatched: 5. The germline V gene encodes CDR1 SGHNT and CDR2 YENEEA. CDR3 length equals 14 residues. The CDR3 protein is CASSKLGGAGELFF. DNA of the CDR3: TGTGCCAGCAGCAAACTCGGGGGGGCCGGGGAGCTGTTTTTT.

This CDR3 reads CASSSFGQGHYGYTF. The CDR3 DNA reads TGTGCCAGCAGTTCGTTTGGACAGGGTCACTATGGCTACACCTTC. The chain uses TRBV25-1 and TRBJ1-2, with TRBD1 matching over 8 bases. Trimming removed 5 bases from V and 3 bases from J; junction bases left unmatched: 8. The CDR3 extends over 15 amino acids. Per the germline V gene, CDR1 is MGHDK and CDR2 is SYGVNS.

The chain joins TRBV4-1 to TRBJ1-2; D is perhaps TRBD1 (5 bases). Per the germline V gene, CDR1 is MGHRA and CDR2 is YSYEKL. V lost 1 base and J 5 bases, leaving 8 bases between the germline ends. The CDR3 runs 13 residues. CDR3 bases: TGCGCCAGCAGCCAAGTCGGGGGGTATGGCTACACCTTC. The encoded protein is CASSQVGGYGYTF.

The V call is TRBV30, the J call TRBJ1-1, with TRBD1 matching over 10 bases. The CDR3 loop spans 15 amino acids. V lost 6 bases, J lost 4 bases, and 11 bases stayed unmatched. Germline V gene lookup returns CDR1 GTSNPN and CDR2 SVGIG (reference sequence). The CDR3 spells CACAGQGLVSTEAFF. DNA for the CDR3: TGTGCCTGCGCGGGACAGGGGCTCGTGAGCACTGAAGCTTTCTTT.

There are a few counts of this clone. The DNA for the CDR3 is TGTGCCAGTAGTATCCTCTCGGGGGGTGAGCAGTTCTTC. Amino acid sequence: CASSILSGGEQFF. The chain carries TRBV19 and TRBJ2-1; the match to TRBD2 covers 7 bases. Germline lookup yields CDR1 LNHDA and CDR2 SQIVND (reference sequence). The V segment lost 3 bases and the J segment 9 bases; nucleotides outside the gene matches: 5. The CDR3 consists of 13 residues.

The chain carries TRBV6-5 and TRBJ2-7; D is possibly TRBD1 (6 bases). V shed 10 bases and J shed 1 base, with 14 bases lying between them. Per the germline V gene, CDR1 is MNHEY and CDR2 is SVGAGI. The CDR3 totals 13 residues. The CDR3 DNA is TGTGCCACCTCCCCCACAGGGTCCTACGAGCAGTACTTC. It specifies CATSPTGSYEQYF.

This clone was found many times. The J gene is TRBJ2-1, the V gene TRBV27; 10 bases agree with TRBD1. The germline V gene has CDR1 MNHEY and CDR2 SMNVEV (reference sequence). V lost 5 bases to trimming and J lost 9 bases; unmatched junction nucleotides: 7. This CDR3 comprises 14 residues. The DNA for the CDR3 is TGTGCCAGCAGTCCCGGGACAGGGGTGGGTGAGCAGTTCTTC. It encodes CASSPGTGVGEQFF.

The chain has TRBV5-1 and TRBJ2-7; D gene uncertain. The CDR3 covers 15 residues. Trimming cost V 2 bases and J 0 bases, with 12 bases left between them. CDR1 is SGHRS and CDR2 is YFSETQ in the germline V gene. CDR3 DNA sequence: TGCGCCAGCAGCTTAGACACCTTCATCTCCTACGAGCAGTACTTC. As protein: CASSLDTFISYEQYF.

A few counts support this clone. V is TRBV14 and J is TRBJ2-3; D is possibly TRBD2 (5 bases). V was clipped by 2 bases and J by 3 bases, with 18 bases between them. Germline-derived CDR1 and CDR2 are SGHDN and FVKESK. This CDR3 is built from 17 residues. The CDR3 sequence is CASSQIQWVSGTDTQYF. The CDR3 nucleotides are TGTGCCAGCAGCCAAATCCAGTGGGTTTCGGGGACAGATACGCAGTATTTT.

The chain is built from TRBV11-2 and TRBJ1-4; possibly TRBD1 for D (5 bases). Between the trimmed V and J ends, which lost 0 bases and 3 bases, there was a span of 17 bases. The germline V gene encodes CDR1 SGHAT and CDR2 FQNNGV. This CDR3 region has 18 residues. The CDR3 DNA is TGTGCCAGCAGCTTAGATCGGGTCAGGGTAAAATCTAATGAAAAACTGTTTTTT. This translates into CASSLDRVRVKSNEKLFF. Drawing the rest from reference TRBV11-2 and TRBJ1-4, the complete variable domain is EAGVAQSPRYKIIEKRQSVAFWCNPISGHATLYWYQQILGQGPKLLIQFQNNGVVDDSQLPKDRFSAERLKGVDSTLKIQPAKLEDSAVYLCASSLDRVRVKSNEKLFFGSGTQLSVL.

This sequence joins TRBV5-4 and TRBJ2-7; possibly TRBD2 for D (6 bases). Trimming took off 4 bases at V and 2 bases at J, with 28 bases between the two ends. From germline, CDR1 is SGHNT and CDR2 YYREEE (reference sequence). This CDR3 has 19 residues. The CDR3 protein is CASSLNPGLSGRTAYEQYF. CDR3 sequence (DNA): TGTGCCAGCAGCCTTAATCCGGGACTCTCGGGGAGGACGGCCTACGAGCAGTACTTC.